This is a list of T cell receptor beta chains from one sample in a study of blood T cell repertoires in COVID-19. This table comes from immunoSEQ multiplex PCR, and its TCRdb copy is limited to in-frame clones, with some not included. The sample consists of 200,000 or so clones, around 82% of them appearing once. Sequencing was performed on PBMCs or T cells enriched from blood (not recorded which). Every receptor here comes from a middle-aged man who had recovered from COVID-19. CDR3s include the opening cysteine and the closing phenylalanine or tryptophan. A D gene is named only where the DNA matches it firmly. The listing skips clone size in some rows; elsewhere it reads once, few, many or a size class.

>TRBV29-1|TRBJ1-5|TRBD1|NA
CSVSGTGNQPQHF
TGCAGCGTTTCCGGGACAGGAAATCAGCCCCAGCATTTT
>TRBV4-1|TRBJ2-3|TRBD1|NA
CASGTGGDTQYF
TGCGCCTCTGGGACAGGGGGGGATACGCAGTATTTT
>TRBV27|TRBJ1-2|TRBD1|NA
CASSALQGQGGGYTF
TGTGCCAGCAGTGCCCTACAGGGACAGGGGGGTGGCTACACCTTC
>TRBV5-1|TRBJ2-7|NA|NA
CASSLVPPNSAETYEQYF
TGCGCCAGCAGCTTGGTCCCCCCAAACTCGGCGGAGACCTACGAGCAGTACTTC
>TRBV3-1/TRBV3-2|TRBJ2-3|NA|NA
CASSQRGFGTHTDTQYF
TGTGCCAGCAGCCAAAGGGGGTTCGGGACACACACAGATACGCAGTATTTT
>TRBV27|TRBJ1-5|NA|NA
CASSLSGSNSNQPQHF
TGTGCCAGCAGTTTGTCGGGGTCAAATAGCAATCAGCCCCAGCATTTT
>TRBV5-6|TRBJ1-2|NA|NA
CASSITRTSYGYTF
TGTGCCAGCAGCATAACACGTACCAGCTATGGCTACACCTTC
>TRBV19|TRBJ2-5|NA|NA
CASGDRLETQYF
TGTGCCAGTGGAGACAGACTAGAGACCCAGTACTTC
>TRBV7-2|TRBJ1-5|TRBD1|once
CASSLKQGGTQPQHF
TGTGCCAGCAGCTTGAAACAGGGGGGTACCCAGCCCCAGCATTTT
>TRBV5-4|TRBJ1-1|TRBD1|NA
CASSRNRGDTEAFF
TGTGCCAGCAGCCGAAACAGGGGGGACACTGAAGCTTTCTTT
>TRBV28|TRBJ2-5|TRBD1|NA
CASSPSLVGQGQETQYF
TGTGCCAGCAGTCCCTCCTTGGTTGGACAGGGACAAGAGACCCAGTACTTC
>TRBV13|TRBJ1-1|NA|few
CASSLGVNTEAFF
TGTGCCAGCAGCCTCGGAGTGAACACTGAAGCTTTCTTT
>TRBV19|TRBJ1-1|TRBD1|NA
CASSSLGPGQGLGTEAFF
TGTGCCAGTAGTTCATTAGGGCCGGGACAGGGATTGGGCACTGAAGCTTTCTTT
>TRBV6-5|TRBJ1-3|NA|NA
CASSLGGISGNTIYF
TGTGCCAGCAGCTTGGGGGGGATCTCTGGAAACACCATATATTTT
>TRBV11-1|TRBJ2-2|TRBD1|NA
CASRYRGASNTGELFF
TGTGCCAGCAGGTACAGGGGGGCGTCGAACACCGGGGAGCTGTTTTTT
>TRBV30|TRBJ1-1|NA|NA
CAWSPPTANTEAFF
TGTGCCTGGAGCCCCCCGACAGCGAACACTGAAGCTTTCTTT
>TRBV4-2|TRBJ1-3|NA|NA
CASSQPRVTGNTIYF
TGTGCCAGCAGCCAACCCAGGGTGACTGGAAACACCATATATTTT
>TRBV5-1|TRBJ2-1|NA|NA
CASSIDRQGEQFF
TGCGCCAGCAGCATTGATAGGCAGGGTGAGCAGTTCTTC
>TRBV5-1|TRBJ2-1|NA|NA
CASSLDQGGDEQFF
TGCGCCAGCAGCTTGGATCAGGGTGGCGATGAGCAGTTCTTC